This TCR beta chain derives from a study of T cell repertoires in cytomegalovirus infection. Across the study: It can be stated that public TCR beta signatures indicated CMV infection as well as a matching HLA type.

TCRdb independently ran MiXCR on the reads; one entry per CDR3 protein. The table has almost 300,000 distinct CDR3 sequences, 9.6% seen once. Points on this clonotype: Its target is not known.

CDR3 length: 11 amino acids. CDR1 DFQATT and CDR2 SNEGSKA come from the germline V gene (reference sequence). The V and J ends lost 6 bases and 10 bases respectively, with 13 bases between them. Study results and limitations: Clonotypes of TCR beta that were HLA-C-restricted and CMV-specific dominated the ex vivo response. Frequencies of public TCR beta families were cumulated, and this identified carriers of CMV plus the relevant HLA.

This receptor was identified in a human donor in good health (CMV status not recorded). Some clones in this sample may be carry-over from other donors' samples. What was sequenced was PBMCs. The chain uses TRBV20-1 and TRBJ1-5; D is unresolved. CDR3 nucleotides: TGCAGTGCCGCCGGGGAACTACCCCAGCATTTT. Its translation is CSAAGELPQHF.